These 18 T cell receptor beta chains were sequenced from one sample in a study of long-term antiretroviral therapy in people with HIV. The run of the v3.0 immunoSEQ assay was at survey level. Clones were sequenced by immunoSEQ multiplex PCR, and TCRdb holds only the in-frame ones, with some missing. The table has 15,000 to 20,000 clones, almost 90% seen once; the top ten hold roughly 14%. Source: unsorted PBMCs, taken 2.2 to 2.4 years before starting antiretroviral therapy. The receptors derive from a woman in her twenties or thirties with HIV.

V is TRBV21-1 and J is TRBJ2-7. TRBV21-1 is described as a pseudogene. The CDR3 totals 16 residues. This CDR3 reads CASSGEPGRRLCEQYF. The CDR3 nucleotides are TGTGCCAGCAGCGGGGAACCGGGACGACGCCTCTGCGAGCAGTACTTC.

The rearrangement links TRBV6-1 to TRBJ2-5; 9 nucleotides line up with TRBD2. The CDR3 runs 15 residues. Unmatched junction bases numbered 6, after V lost 3 bases and J lost 4 bases. Germline V CDR1 and CDR2: MNHNS, SASEGT. CDR3 DNA: TGTGCCAGCAGTGACCCAGCGGGGGGACGAGAGACCCAGTACTTC. Residues: CASSDPAGGRETQYF.

CDR3 protein: CASSLASGPSPFF. The CDR3 DNA sequence: TGTGCCAGCAGCTTAGCGTCGGGCCCCTCCCCGTTCTTC. The chain combines TRBV7-2 with TRBJ2-1, with D unresolved. V gave up 0 bases and J gave up 15 bases, with 15 bases separating them. Germline CDR1 reads SGHTA; CDR2 reads FQGNSA. The CDR3 totals 13 residues. The full variable domain, rest sourced from reference TRBV7-2 and TRBJ2-1, is GAGVSQSPSNKVTEKGKDVELRCDPISGHTALYWYRQSLGQGLEFLIYFQGNSAPDKSGLPSDRFSAERTGGSVSTLTIQRTQQEDSAVYLCASSLASGPSPFFGPGTRLTVL.

The chain uses TRBV23-1 and TRBJ1-1; 8 nucleotides agree with TRBD1. TRBV23-1 is labeled an ORF, and its function is uncertain. The junction had 6 bases not matched to a gene; V was cut back by 8 bases and J by 1 base. The CDR3 totals 14 residues. CDR3 protein: CASEQGEENTEAFF. In DNA, the CDR3 is TGCGCCAGCGAACAGGGGGAGGAGAACACTGAAGCTTTCTTT.

This chain uses TRBV7-9 with TRBJ2-3; D uncertain. Germline loops: CDR1 SEHNR, CDR2 FQNEAQ (reference sequence). The CDR3 consists of 15 residues. Trimming stripped 1 base from V and 2 bases from J, with 10 bases between. The CDR3 loop reads CASSLDLADTDTQYF. Here the CDR3 DNA reads TGTGCCAGCAGCTTAGACCTGGCGGACACAGATACGCAGTATTTT.

The CDR3 nucleotides read TGTGCCAGCATGGGGACAGGGGGCTGGCAGCCCCAGCATTTT. Amino acids: CASMGTGGWQPQHF. This sequence joins TRBV2 and TRBJ1-5; 12 bases are a match to TRBD1. Germline CDR1 reads SNHLY; CDR2 reads FYNNEI. The CDR3 is 14 residues long. V gave up 7 bases and J gave up 7 bases; unmatched junction bases: 5.

The chain combines TRBV6-6 with TRBJ2-7; 9 nucleotides match TRBD1. Unmatched junction bases numbered 10, after V lost 5 bases and J lost 5 bases. The CDR3 is 15 residues long. In germline, CDR1 is MNHNY, CDR2 SVGAGI (reference sequence). Here the CDR3 reads CASSTPDRGFNEQYF. The CDR3 DNA reads as TGTGCCAGCAGTACACCGGACAGGGGCTTTAACGAGCAGTACTTC.

This chain links TRBV4-2 with TRBJ1-5, with 8 bases fitting TRBD1. Germline V gene sequence: CDR1 LGHNA, CDR2 YNFKEQ. The CDR3 runs to 15 residues. The V and J ends lost 2 bases and 1 base, in that order; junction bases with no gene match: 1. CDR3: CASSQRTGSNQPQHF. CDR3 DNA sequence: TGTGCCAGCAGCCAACGGACAGGGAGCAATCAGCCCCAGCATTTT.

Details on this clone: Sequence at one end of the junction differs from germline and may be a read error. Other DNA variants within this sample encode the same CDR3. V usage is TRBV6-5 and J usage is TRBJ1-2, with D possibly matching TRBD1 (5 bases). The germline CDR1 and CDR2 sequences are MNHEY and SVGAGI. The CDR3 covers 13 residues. The CDR3 DNA follows: TGTGCCAGCAGTTCTGACCCTACAGGCGGCTATACCTTC. The encoded protein is CASSSDPTGGYTF.

The chain links TRBV29-1 to TRBJ1-1; possibly TRBD1 for D (5 bases). Per germline, CDR1 SQVTM and CDR2 ANQGSEA. This CDR3 is built from 13 residues. Trimming stripped 4 bases from V and 0 bases from J, with 9 bases between. CDR3 sequence: CSVARDLNTEAFF. CDR3 coding DNA: TGCAGCGTTGCCAGGGACCTGAACACTGAAGCTTTCTTT.

This clone is large (0.1 to 1%) by share. The chain combines TRBV7-9 with TRBJ2-3, with a weak D call TRBD2 (7 bases). Germline V gene data show CDR1 as SEHNR and CDR2 as FQNEAQ (reference sequence). This CDR3 has 14 residues. Between the trimmed V and J ends, which lost 1 base and 5 bases, there was a span of 10 bases. For the CDR3, the DNA is TGTGCCAGCAGCTTAGTGGGGGGGCAAGATACGCAGTATTTT. Translated: CASSLVGGQDTQYF.

V is TRBV2 and J is TRBJ1-4; 8 nucleotides align to TRBD1. Germline V gives CDR1 SNHLY, CDR2 FYNNEI. V lost 6 bases, J lost 2 bases, and 2 bases stayed unmatched. This CDR3 has 14 residues. The CDR3: CASRWTGTNEKLFF. The CDR3 DNA reads as TGTGCCAGCAGATGGACAGGGACTAATGAAAAACTGTTTTTT.

The chain couples TRBV29-1 to TRBJ1-1, with D maybe TRBD1 (5 bases). The CDR3 totals 15 residues. V gave up 3 bases and J gave up 0 bases, with 14 bases separating them. Looked up from germline, CDR1 is SQVTM and CDR2 is ANQGSEA. The CDR3 reads CSVDKGTNMNTEAFF. The DNA of the CDR3 is TGCAGCGTTGATAAGGGGACCAACATGAACACTGAAGCTTTCTTT.

V gene TRBV11-1 combines with J gene TRBJ2-5, with D possibly TRBD2 on 6 matching bases. CDR1 is SGHAT, CDR2 FQDESV, per germline (reference sequence). This CDR3 is 13 amino acids long. V lost 3 bases to trimming and J lost 5 bases, with 10 bases between them. The CDR3 here is CASSLMEGETQYF. CDR3 DNA: TGTGCCAGCAGCTTGATGGAGGGGGAGACCCAGTACTTC.

The genes are TRBV15 and TRBJ2-7; D gene uncertain. Trimming took off 0 bases at V and 2 bases at J, with 11 bases between the two ends. Germline V gene sequence: CDR1 LNHNV, CDR2 YYDKDF (reference sequence). This CDR3 comprises 15 residues. The CDR3 sequence is CATSRDHTNPYEQYF. As DNA, the CDR3 is TGTGCCACCAGCAGAGATCACACAAACCCCTACGAGCAGTACTTC.

J is TRBJ2-7 and V is TRBV5-4; weak D call: TRBD1 (6 bases). The CDR3 runs to 14 residues. The germline CDR1 and CDR2 sequences are SGHNT and YYREEE (reference sequence). Deletions cut 5 bases from V and 0 bases from J, with 12 bases between. Here the CDR3 DNA reads TGTGCCAGCAGTCCCGGGACACACTCCTACGAGCAGTACTTC. It is translated as CASSPGTHSYEQYF.

This chain uses TRBV7-9 with TRBJ2-4; D is ambiguous. This CDR3 has 17 amino acids. V gave up 5 bases and J gave up 0 bases, with 17 bases separating them. Germline assignment: CDR1 SEHNR and CDR2 FQNEAQ (reference sequence). The CDR3 DNA reads TGTGCCAGCAGCCAAGATGTGACATTCCTAGCCAAAAACATTCAGTACTTC. Amino acids: CASSQDVTFLAKNIQYF. The whole variable domain, remainder taken from reference TRBV7-9 and TRBJ2-4, is DTGVSQNPRHKITKRGQNVTFRCDPISEHNRLYWYRQTLGQGPEFLTYFQNEAQLEKSRLLSDRFSAERPKGSFSTLEIQRTEQGDSAMYLCASSQDVTFLAKNIQYFGAGTRLSVL.

J is TRBJ1-2 and V is TRBV5-1; D may be TRBD1 (6 bases). The V end lost 4 bases, the J end lost 6 bases, and 19 bases lay between the germline ends. The CDR3 sequence is 15 residues long. In germline, CDR1 is SGHRS, CDR2 YFSETQ. The CDR3 DNA is TGCGCCAGCAGCCTGTTGGGGGGGCATTCGGATGGCTACACCTTC. Protein sequence: CASSLLGGHSDGYTF. The full variable domain, rest sourced from reference TRBV5-1 and TRBJ1-2, is KAGVTQTPRYLIKTRGQQVTLSCSPISGHRSVSWYQQTPGQGLQFLFEYFSETQRNKGNFPGRFSGRQFSNSRSEMNVSTLELGDSALYLCASSLLGGHSDGYTFGSGTRLTVV.